The 9 T cell receptor beta chains listed next were all sequenced from one sample in a study of T cell repertoires in cytomegalovirus infection. Their recognized antigens are unknown. TCRdb reprocessed the reads via MiXCR and lists one record per CDR3 protein. The sample records about 160,000 distinct CDR3 sequences, roughly 22% being singletons. The material was CD8+ T cells from cultured PBMCs, obtained from culture after CMV antigen stimulation. The receptors derive from a human donor in good health (CMV status not recorded). Some clones in this sample may be carry-over from other donors' samples.

This clonotype was counted only a few times. The rearrangement joins TRBV10-3 to TRBJ2-7, with D unclear. Germline V lookup: CDR1 ENHRY, CDR2 SYGVKD. This CDR3 region has 14 residues. The V end was cut by 3 bases, the J end by 0 bases, with 9 bases between. The CDR3 DNA follows: TGTGCCATCAGTGACCTTGGGCCCTCCTACGAGCAGTACTTC. Its protein is CAISDLGPSYEQYF.

J is TRBJ2-7 and V is TRBV7-9; 10 bases fit TRBD1. Germline V gene data show CDR1 as SEHNR and CDR2 as FQNEAQ (reference sequence). V was clipped by 4 bases and J by 4 bases; unmatched bases: 4. The CDR3 runs 14 residues. CDR3 in DNA: TGTGCCAGCAGCTCGACAGGGGGCCTTTACGAGCAGTACTTC. Translated: CASSSTGGLYEQYF.

The chain couples TRBV28 to TRBJ2-2, with D possibly called TRBD1 or TRBD2 (5 bases each). V gave up 6 bases and J gave up 7 bases, with 21 bases separating them. The CDR3 sequence is 16 residues long. Germline V lookup: CDR1 MDHEN, CDR2 SYDVKM. This CDR3 reads CASRPTYPGPGGELFF. In DNA, the CDR3 is TGTGCCAGCAGACCGACTTATCCGGGACCTGGCGGGGAGCTGTTTTTT. The whole variable domain, remainder taken from reference TRBV28 and TRBJ2-2, is DVKVTQSSRYLVKRTGEKVFLECVQDMDHENMFWYRQDPGLGLRLIYFSYDVKMKEKGDIPEGYSVSREKKERFSLILESASTNQTSMYLCASRPTYPGPGGELFFGEGSRLTVL.

This clonotype was seen only a few times. The chain is built from TRBV7-6 and TRBJ2-1, with D perhaps TRBD2 (8 bases). With 2 bases removed from V and 4 bases from J, the gap between germline ends came to 18 bases. The CDR3 is 17 residues long. In germline, CDR1 is SGHVS, CDR2 FNYEAQ. CDR3 sequence reads: CASSLNRGGLAYNEQFF. The CDR3 bases are TGTGCCAGCAGCTTAAACAGGGGCGGACTAGCATACAATGAGCAGTTCTTC.

This clonotype was found many times. V and J are TRBV6-1 and TRBJ2-7; 12 nucleotides align to TRBD2. Germline lookup yields CDR1 MNHNS and CDR2 SASEGT. This CDR3 is 16 amino acids long. V was pared by 6 bases and J by 1 base, with 7 bases of the junction left unmatched. CDR3 nucleotides: TGTGCCAGCAGAGTCCTAGCGGGGGGGGATTCCTACGAGCAGTACTTC. This codes for CASRVLAGGDSYEQYF.

This clonotype has a handful of counts. This sequence joins TRBV12-3 or TRBV12-4 and TRBJ2-3, with 7 bases that match TRBD2. The CDR3 runs to 15 residues. J was trimmed by 1 base and V by 2 bases; bases with no gene match: 3. CDR3 bases: TGTGCCAGCAGTTTAACTACTAGCGGCACAGATACGCAGTATTTT. Encoded protein: CASSLTTSGTDTQYF.

This rearrangement joins TRBV5-1 to TRBJ2-1; D gene ambiguous. This CDR3 has 13 residues. Trimming took 0 bases from V and 7 from J, leaving 8 bases between them. Germline CDR1 SGHRS, CDR2 YFSETQ. CDR3 in DNA: TGCGCCAGCAGCTTGGAGTGGCGGAATGAGCAGTTCTTC. Translated, it gives CASSLEWRNEQFF.

This clonotype was seen repeatedly, ten times or more. The rearrangement links TRBV6-2 or TRBV6-3 to TRBJ2-1, with 9 bases fitting TRBD2. V trimming: 5 bases; J trimming: 10 bases; junction bases outside the gene matches: 21. This CDR3 has 18 residues. CDR1 and CDR2 (germline): MNHEY, SVGEGT. CDR3 in amino acids: CASSTRGAGGKRGSEQFF. CDR3 nucleotides: TGTGCCAGCAGTACAAGGGGAGCGGGGGGAAAAAGGGGATCGGAGCAGTTCTTC.

A few counts support this clonotype. The chain is built from TRBV7-6 and TRBJ2-3; 9 bases line up with TRBD1. V lost 0 bases to trimming and J lost 1 base; unmatched junction nucleotides: 5. CDR1 is SGHVS, CDR2 FNYEAQ, per germline. The CDR3 contains 17 residues. The CDR3 DNA reads TGTGCCAGCAGCTTAGCGCGGAGGACAGGGGGCACAGATACGCAGTATTTT. Its translation is CASSLARRTGGTDTQYF.